Presented here are 2 T cell receptor beta chains from one specimen sequenced in a study of T cell responses to AZD1222 COVID-19 vaccine. The table came from immunoSEQ multiplex PCR; TCRdb's copy has only in-frame clones and leaves some out. This sample has over 150,000 clones, with less than 90% found just once. The source was peripheral blood, collected on day 0 of AZD1222 vaccination. The receptors come from an adult in good health.

This clone was recorded a few times. The rearrangement links TRBV5-8 to TRBJ2-7, with D perhaps assigned TRBD1 or TRBD2 (5 bases each). The germline gives CDR1 SGHTS, CDR2 YDEGEE. Trimming shortened V by 4 bases and J by 6 bases, and 17 bases separated the two germline ends. CDR3 length equals 14 residues. CDR3 DNA sequence: TGTGCCAGCAGCCCCGGGACGGTCAACTCCGAGCAGTACTTC. It encodes CASSPGTVNSEQYF.

This chain joins TRBV27 and TRBJ1-6; D is possibly TRBD1 (5 bases). In germline, CDR1 is MNHEY, CDR2 SMNVEV (reference sequence). V dropped 6 bases and J dropped 6 bases, with 9 bases sitting between them. The CDR3 loop spans 13 amino acids. The CDR3 region has the DNA TGTGCCAGCAGCCAGGGAAGTAATTCACCCCTCCACTTT. Translated, it gives CASSQGSNSPLHF.